One sample yielded the 17 T cell receptor beta chains listed below, sequenced in a study of T-cell memory formation after mild COVID-19. MiXCR, applied by TCRdb to the 5' RACE reads, yields one record per CDR3 protein. The table records roughly 350,000 distinct CDR3 sequences, 28% of them present only once. Specimen: PBMCs or a T cell subset sorted from them (not recorded which). The receptor source for this set is an adult woman who had mild COVID-19 (a few samples of this study predate the infection). Cell type and time point are not known.

This clonotype was counted only a few times. This chain connects TRBV18 to TRBJ1-6, with D tentatively TRBD1 (5 bases). The ends were cut back, 1 base at V and 6 bases at J, with 10 bases in the middle. This CDR3 is built from 15 residues. Germline-derived CDR1 and CDR2 are KGHSH and LQKENI. In DNA form, the CDR3 reads TGTGCCAGCTCACCACGGGGGGATCGTAATTCACCCCTCCACTTT. Its translation is CASSPRGDRNSPLHF.

The rearrangement uses TRBV19 and TRBJ1-6; perhaps TRBD1 as D (6 bases). The V gene lost 6 bases and the J gene lost 7 bases, with 10 bases spanning the gap. The germline V gene encodes CDR1 LNHDA and CDR2 SQIVND (reference sequence). The CDR3 covers 13 residues. CDR3 nucleotide sequence: TGTGCCAGTAGGCGGGACATCAATTCACCCCTCCACTTT. Amino acid sequence: CASRRDINSPLHF.

This sequence joins TRBV12-3 or TRBV12-4 and TRBJ2-2; 7 positions agree with TRBD2. The CDR3 runs to 20 residues. Unmatched junction bases numbered 19, after V lost 1 base and J lost 5 bases. CDR3 in DNA: TGTGCCAGCAGTTTAGGTCGACAGTCTTTGCGGGAGCGGCGTACCGGGGAGCTGTTTTTT. It codes for CASSLGRQSLRERRTGELFF.

The chain combines TRBV18 with TRBJ1-1; D gene uncertain. Germline values: CDR1 KGHSH, CDR2 LQKENI. The V end was cut by 5 bases, the J end by 1 base, with 11 bases between. CDR3 length equals 14 residues. The CDR3 bases are TGTGCCAGCTCATTTAATGGCAGGAACACTGAAGCTTTCTTT. Encoded protein: CASSFNGRNTEAFF.

The V call is TRBV5-5, the J call TRBJ2-1; a possible D gene is TRBD2 (6 bases). The CDR3 loop spans 15 amino acids. CDR1 and CDR2 from the germline V gene are SGHKS and YYEKEE (reference sequence). The germline V and J ends were trimmed by 0 bases and 1 base, with 8 bases remaining between them. CDR3 sequence: CASSLETRSYNEQFF. CDR3 DNA: TGTGCCAGCAGCTTGGAGACTAGGTCCTACAATGAGCAGTTCTTC.

This chain uses TRBV30 with TRBJ1-2; 12 nucleotides line up with TRBD1. Germline CDR1 and CDR2: GTSNPN and SVGIG (reference sequence). This CDR3 comprises 15 residues. J was trimmed by 4 bases and V by 5 bases; bases with no gene match: 8. The CDR3 coding sequence is TGTGCCTGGGGGACAGGGGGCGCGCACCCCTATGGCTACACCTTC. Its translation: CAWGTGGAHPYGYTF.

This clonotype was seen a few times. The V and J genes are TRBV7-6 and TRBJ2-5, with D perhaps TRBD2 (6 bases). The ends were cut back, 1 base at V and 2 bases at J, with 11 bases in the middle. The CDR3 length is 15 residues. From germline, CDR1 is SGHVS and CDR2 FNYEAQ. CDR3 region: CASSLEAGPQETQYF. As DNA, the CDR3 is TGTGCCAGCAGCTTAGAGGCGGGACCTCAAGAGACCCAGTACTTC. The whole variable domain, filled in from reference TRBV7-6 and TRBJ2-5, reads GAGVSQSPRYKVTKRGQDVALRCDPISGHVSLYWYRQALGQGPEFLTYFNYEAQQDKSGLPNDRFSAERPEGSISTLTIQRTEQRDSAMYRCASSLEAGPQETQYFGPGTRLLVL.

This clonotype turned up a few times. The chain uses TRBV15 and TRBJ2-1, with D tentatively TRBD1 or TRBD2 (5 bases each). This CDR3 has 14 amino acids. Germline CDR1 LNHNV, CDR2 YYDKDF (reference sequence). V was clipped by 5 bases and J by 9 bases, with 17 bases between them. The CDR3 DNA reads as TGTGCCACCAGCTCCCAGGGAGTCGTGGGTGAGCAGTTCTTC. Protein product: CATSSQGVVGEQFF.

Only a few counts were recorded for this clonotype. The chain uses TRBV24-1 and TRBJ2-1; TRBD1 agrees at 8 bases. V trimming: 4 bases; J trimming: 4 bases; junction bases outside the gene matches: 8. CDR3 length: 16 amino acids. From germline, CDR1 is KGHDR and CDR2 SFDVKD. In DNA, the CDR3 is TGTGCCACCAGTGACCCTGCAGGGGGCGATTACAATGAGCAGTTCTTC. This translates into CATSDPAGGDYNEQFF.

The CDR3 spells CASRGQSRNTEAFF. Written as DNA, the CDR3 is TGTGCCAGCCGAGGACAGTCCAGGAACACTGAAGCTTTCTTT. The rearrangement links TRBV25-1 to TRBJ1-1, with D maybe TRBD1 (6 bases). Germline lookup yields CDR1 MGHDK and CDR2 SYGVNS. The ends were cut back, 8 bases at V and 1 base at J, with 14 bases in the middle. The CDR3 loop spans 14 amino acids.

This clonotype appeared a few times. This sequence joins TRBV5-8 and TRBJ2-3, with D maybe TRBD2 (5 bases). The CDR3 is 15 residues long. V lost 3 bases and J lost 1, with 12 bases in between. Germline V lookup: CDR1 SGHTS, CDR2 YDEGEE. CDR3 DNA sequence: TGTGCCAGCAGCTGGCCCGCGGGCCGCACAGATACGCAGTATTTT. Amino acid sequence: CASSWPAGRTDTQYF.

This clonotype showed up just once. This sequence joins TRBV18 and TRBJ1-5; D gene uncertain. V was pared by 2 bases and J by 6 bases, with 17 bases between. The CDR3 has 16 residues. Germline V gene data show CDR1 as KGHSH and CDR2 as LQKENI. This CDR3 reads CASSPSPGSVVQPQHF. The CDR3 nucleotides read TGTGCCAGCTCACCATCTCCGGGCTCGGTAGTTCAGCCCCAGCATTTT.

This clonotype came up a few times. The V and J genes are TRBV7-8 and TRBJ2-2, with D possibly being TRBD1 or TRBD2 (6 bases each). Germline V gene sequence: CDR1 SGHVS, CDR2 FQNEAQ. V lost 2 bases and J 4 bases, leaving 11 bases between the germline ends. The CDR3 is 15 amino acids. This CDR3 is CASSLWGARTGELFF. CDR3 nucleotide sequence: TGTGCCAGCAGCTTATGGGGGGCCCGCACCGGGGAGCTGTTTTTT.

The chain has TRBV5-1 and TRBJ2-1, with 11 bases that match TRBD2. V shed 3 bases and J 7 bases; nucleotides not matched to a gene: 12. The CDR3 runs to 17 residues. Germline-derived CDR1 and CDR2 are SGHRS and YFSETQ. CDR3 sequence: CASSSDPTSGVINEQFF. The CDR3 DNA reads TGCGCCAGCAGCTCTGACCCGACTAGCGGGGTCATTAATGAGCAGTTCTTC.

This clonotype came up a few times. V is TRBV5-6 and J is TRBJ2-7; 7 bases are shared with TRBD1. This CDR3 is built from 14 residues. V was clipped by 2 bases and J by 11 bases; unmatched bases: 13. From germline, CDR1 is SGHDT and CDR2 YYEEEE. CDR3 loop: CASSFLDRFSEEYF. The CDR3, as DNA: TGTGCCAGCAGCTTCTTGGACAGGTTCAGTGAGGAGTACTTC.

This clonotype was observed a handful of times. This chain connects TRBV7-3 to TRBJ2-1; 10 nucleotides line up with TRBD2. With 2 bases clipped from V and 8 bases from J, the junction kept 9 bases outside the gene matches. In germline, CDR1 is SGHTA, CDR2 FQGTGA. This CDR3 contains 16 residues. This CDR3 is CASSLGASGSSYEQFF. The CDR3 nucleotides read TGTGCCAGCAGCTTAGGGGCTAGCGGGAGTAGTTATGAGCAGTTCTTC.

In its sample, this clonotype is medium-sized. The chain recombines TRBV6-5 with TRBJ1-1, with TRBD1 identical over 7 bases. The CDR3 has 13 residues. V shed 6 bases and J 5 bases; nucleotides not matched to a gene: 6. Looked up from germline, CDR1 is MNHEY and CDR2 is SVGAGI. The CDR3 region is CASRYQGGTEAFF. CDR3 nucleotides: TGTGCCAGCAGATACCAGGGGGGGACTGAAGCTTTCTTT.